The rows below give T cell receptor beta chains drawn from one sample of a study of T-cell reconstitution after alpha-beta-depleted transplantation in children. TCRdb reprocessed the PCR reads via MiXCR and lists one record per CDR3 protein. The data hold roughly 50,000 distinct CDR3 sequences, with 44% observed a single time. Sequenced here: PBMCs, mostly from graft donor cells, sampled 360 days after TCRalphabeta/CD19-depleted stem cell transplant. The receptor set was obtained from a male patient younger than 18 who had a stem cell transplant for acute lymphoblastic leukemia, so the T cells may come from the graft donor. CDR3s include the opening cysteine and the closing phenylalanine or tryptophan. D genes are given only for firm matches. Not every row has a clone size; where given, it reads once, few, many or a size class.

v_call: TRBV27
clone_size: once
j_call: TRBJ2-2
d_call: NA
cdr3_nt: TGTGCCAGCAGTCCCGCGCGACCTCACACCGGGGAGCTGTTTTTT
cdr3_aa: CASSPARPHTGELFF

v_call: TRBV11-2
clone_size: few
j_call: TRBJ2-7
d_call: NA
cdr3_nt: TGTGCCAGCAGCGGTTTAAAAAATGCTCATCCCTACGAGCAGTACTTC
cdr3_aa: CASSGLKNAHPYEQYF

v_call: TRBV3-1
clone_size: NA
j_call: TRBJ2-1
d_call: NA
cdr3_nt: TGTGCCAGCAGCCGAGCGAATGAGCAGTTCTTC
cdr3_aa: CASSRANEQFF

v_call: TRBV6-5
clone_size: NA
j_call: TRBJ2-7
d_call: TRBD1
cdr3_nt: TGTGCCAGCAGCTACCTCAGCAGGGGGCGGTACGAGCAGTACTTC
cdr3_aa: CASSYLSRGRYEQYF

v_call: TRBV12-3/TRBV12-4
clone_size: NA
j_call: TRBJ2-2
d_call: TRBD2
cdr3_nt: TGTGCCAGCAGTTCTGCCGGGGGGGGAGTCGGGGAGCTGTTTTTT
cdr3_aa: CASSSAGGGVGELFF

v_call: TRBV12-3/TRBV12-4
clone_size: NA
j_call: TRBJ1-2
d_call: NA
cdr3_nt: TGTGCCAGCAGTGCCGACAGGCCCTATGGCTACACCTTC
cdr3_aa: CASSADRPYGYTF

v_call: TRBV25-1
clone_size: NA
j_call: TRBJ1-1
d_call: NA
cdr3_nt: TGTGCCAGCAGAGCTTCTAGCGGCACTGAAGCTTTCTTT
cdr3_aa: CASRASSGTEAFF

v_call: TRBV5-1
clone_size: NA
j_call: TRBJ2-3
d_call: TRBD1
cdr3_nt: TGCGCCAGCAGCTTCCTGGACAGGGGTGGCGCAGATACGCAGTATTTT
cdr3_aa: CASSFLDRGGADTQYF

v_call: TRBV2
clone_size: NA
j_call: TRBJ2-7
d_call: TRBD1
cdr3_nt: TGTGCCAGCTCCGGGACAGTGCTGGACGAGCAGTACTTC
cdr3_aa: CASSGTVLDEQYF

v_call: TRBV27
clone_size: NA
j_call: TRBJ1-5
d_call: NA
cdr3_nt: TGTGCCAGCAGTTTGGGGGCATATAGCAATCAGCCCCAGCATTTT
cdr3_aa: CASSLGAYSNQPQHF

v_call: TRBV9
clone_size: NA
j_call: TRBJ2-1
d_call: TRBD1
cdr3_nt: TGTGCCAGCAGCTCCATTTCCGGGACAGGGGCTAGGGAGCAGTTCTTC
cdr3_aa: CASSSISGTGAREQFF

v_call: TRBV20-1
clone_size: NA
j_call: TRBJ2-2
d_call: TRBD2
cdr3_nt: TGCAGTGCCCGGGATCGACTAGCATGGGCGAACACCGGGGAGCTGTTTTTT
cdr3_aa: CSARDRLAWANTGELFF

v_call: TRBV6-1
clone_size: once
j_call: TRBJ2-3
d_call: NA
cdr3_nt: TGTGCCAGCAGGGAACAGGGCGCGGGCTGGGATACGCAGTATTTT
cdr3_aa: CASREQGAGWDTQYF

v_call: TRBV7-6
clone_size: few
j_call: TRBJ2-2
d_call: NA
cdr3_nt: TGTGCCAGCAGCTTAGACCCCACCGGGGAGCTGTTTTTT
cdr3_aa: CASSLDPTGELFF

v_call: TRBV5-1
clone_size: NA
j_call: TRBJ1-2
d_call: NA
cdr3_nt: TGCGCCAGCAGCTTGGGAGACAGAGGCTACACCTTC
cdr3_aa: CASSLGDRGYTF

v_call: TRBV15
clone_size: NA
j_call: TRBJ1-5
d_call: NA
cdr3_nt: TGTGCCACCAGCAGAGATCAGGGGAGCAATCAGCCCCAGCATTTT
cdr3_aa: CATSRDQGSNQPQHF

v_call: TRBV12-3/TRBV12-4
clone_size: few
j_call: TRBJ1-2
d_call: TRBD1
cdr3_nt: TGTGCCAGCATTTGGACAGGGACTCATGGCTACACCTTC
cdr3_aa: CASIWTGTHGYTF

v_call: TRBV5-1
clone_size: few
j_call: TRBJ2-3
d_call: TRBD2
cdr3_nt: TGCGCCAGCAGCTCCGGGGGGACAGATACGCAGTATTTT
cdr3_aa: CASSSGGTDTQYF

v_call: TRBV12-3/TRBV12-4
clone_size: NA
j_call: TRBJ1-1
d_call: NA
cdr3_nt: TGTGCCAGCGGCCCCAGGGTAATGGACACTGAAGCTTTCTTT
cdr3_aa: CASGPRVMDTEAFF

v_call: TRBV12-3/TRBV12-4
clone_size: NA
j_call: TRBJ2-1
d_call: NA
cdr3_nt: TGTGCCAGCATTAGTATTCACAATGAGCAGTTCTTC
cdr3_aa: CASISIHNEQFF

v_call: TRBV10-3
clone_size: few
j_call: TRBJ2-7
d_call: TRBD1
cdr3_nt: TGTGCCTCCCGGGACAGTTTGCCATACGAGCAGTACTTC
cdr3_aa: CASRDSLPYEQYF

v_call: TRBV12-3/TRBV12-4
clone_size: NA
j_call: TRBJ2-7
d_call: TRBD2
cdr3_nt: TGTGCCAGCAGCCATAGCGGGAGGGCCTACGAGCAGTACTTC
cdr3_aa: CASSHSGRAYEQYF

v_call: TRBV7-3
clone_size: NA
j_call: TRBJ2-3
d_call: NA
cdr3_nt: TGTGCCAGCAGCTTAGGGTTGTTGGGAGATACGCAGTATTTT
cdr3_aa: CASSLGLLGDTQYF

v_call: TRBV20-1
clone_size: NA
j_call: TRBJ2-1
d_call: NA
cdr3_nt: TGCAGTGCTAGAAAGAATCGGCGTCTTGACAATGAGCAGTTCTTC
cdr3_aa: CSARKNRRLDNEQFF

v_call: TRBV11-1
clone_size: NA
j_call: TRBJ2-7
d_call: TRBD2
cdr3_nt: TGTGCCAGCAGCTTTTCCTTTCCCAGCGGGGCAGGATACTACGAGCAGTACTTC
cdr3_aa: CASSFSFPSGAGYYEQYF

v_call: TRBV20-1
clone_size: NA
j_call: TRBJ2-5
d_call: TRBD2
cdr3_nt: TGCAGTGCTAGAGATTTCCTTGGACTAGCGGGGGGGATCCAAGAGACCCAGTACTTC
cdr3_aa: CSARDFLGLAGGIQETQYF

v_call: TRBV12-3/TRBV12-4
clone_size: NA
j_call: TRBJ1-1
d_call: NA
cdr3_nt: TGTGCCAGCAGCCCCCTCGGGGGGAACACTGAAGCTTTCTTT
cdr3_aa: CASSPLGGNTEAFF

v_call: TRBV28
clone_size: NA
j_call: TRBJ1-2
d_call: TRBD1
cdr3_nt: TGTGCCAGCACGGGACAGGGGTCGAGTGGCTACACCTTC
cdr3_aa: CASTGQGSSGYTF

v_call: TRBV12-3/TRBV12-4
clone_size: few
j_call: TRBJ2-7
d_call: NA
cdr3_nt: TGTGCCAGCAGTTTATATCCGGACCCGGTGGACTACGAGCAGTACTTC
cdr3_aa: CASSLYPDPVDYEQYF

v_call: TRBV20-1
clone_size: few
j_call: TRBJ1-6
d_call: TRBD1
cdr3_nt: TGCAGTGCTACGGGACAGGGTAATTCACCCCTCCACTTT
cdr3_aa: CSATGQGNSPLHF

v_call: TRBV29-1
clone_size: NA
j_call: TRBJ2-7
d_call: NA
cdr3_nt: TGCAGCGTTGGCGGGGCCGGTGGCGAGCAGTACTTC
cdr3_aa: CSVGGAGGEQYF

v_call: TRBV28
clone_size: NA
j_call: TRBJ1-1
d_call: NA
cdr3_nt: TGTGCCAGCAGTTTAGGAGGGAGTTCTGAAGCTTTCTTT
cdr3_aa: CASSLGGSSEAFF

v_call: TRBV14
clone_size: few
j_call: TRBJ1-1
d_call: NA
cdr3_nt: TGTGCCAGCAGCCAAGATGGGGGCAGAGAAGCTTTCTTT
cdr3_aa: CASSQDGGREAFF

v_call: TRBV2
clone_size: NA
j_call: TRBJ2-7
d_call: NA
cdr3_nt: TGTGCCAGCAGTGTAACAGGGTCGTATACGTCCTCCGAGCAGTACTTC
cdr3_aa: CASSVTGSYTSSEQYF

v_call: TRBV6-5
clone_size: few
j_call: TRBJ2-1
d_call: NA
cdr3_nt: TGTGCCAGCAGTTACGGGCACAATGAGCAGTTCTTC
cdr3_aa: CASSYGHNEQFF

v_call: TRBV19
clone_size: NA
j_call: TRBJ1-1
d_call: NA
cdr3_nt: TGTGCTACAGGGAACACTGAAGCTTTCTTT
cdr3_aa: CATGNTEAFF

v_call: TRBV7-9
clone_size: NA
j_call: TRBJ1-1
d_call: NA
cdr3_nt: TGTGCCAGCAGCCGGTTCACTGAAGCTTTCTTT
cdr3_aa: CASSRFTEAFF

v_call: TRBV11-2
clone_size: NA
j_call: TRBJ2-2
d_call: NA
cdr3_nt: TGTGCCAGCAGCTTAGAAACAGGGCCCACCGGGGAGCTGTTTTTT
cdr3_aa: CASSLETGPTGELFF

v_call: TRBV12-3/TRBV12-4
clone_size: few
j_call: TRBJ2-7
d_call: NA
cdr3_nt: TGTGCCAGCAGAGGCCGGGACTTTTCCGAGCAGTACTTC
cdr3_aa: CASRGRDFSEQYF

v_call: TRBV18
clone_size: NA
j_call: TRBJ2-1
d_call: TRBD2
cdr3_nt: TGTGCCAGCTCACCACCCCCCGGGGGGGACGAGTACAATGAGCAGTTCTTC
cdr3_aa: CASSPPPGGDEYNEQFF

v_call: TRBV5-5
clone_size: few
j_call: TRBJ2-1
d_call: TRBD1
cdr3_nt: TGTGCCAGCAGCTACGGGGACAGTATCTACAATGAGCAGTTCTTC
cdr3_aa: CASSYGDSIYNEQFF

v_call: TRBV11-2
clone_size: few
j_call: TRBJ2-1
d_call: TRBD2
cdr3_nt: TGTGCCAGCAGCTCTAGCGGGGGGGCCCGGGTTGAGCAGTTCTTC
cdr3_aa: CASSSSGGARVEQFF

v_call: TRBV27
clone_size: NA
j_call: TRBJ2-1
d_call: TRBD1
cdr3_nt: TGTGCCAGCAGTCCCCTAGGGGGCGCCTCCTACAATGAGCAGTTCTTC
cdr3_aa: CASSPLGGASYNEQFF

v_call: TRBV5-1
clone_size: few
j_call: TRBJ2-2
d_call: NA
cdr3_nt: TGCGCCAGCAGCTTGGCCTGGGTCAGGGTCACCGGGGAGCTGTTTTTT
cdr3_aa: CASSLAWVRVTGELFF

v_call: TRBV29-1
clone_size: NA
j_call: TRBJ2-5
d_call: NA
cdr3_nt: TGCAGCGCGGGACGGCAAGAGACCCAGTACTTC
cdr3_aa: CSAGRQETQYF

v_call: TRBV12-3/TRBV12-4
clone_size: NA
j_call: TRBJ2-2
d_call: NA
cdr3_nt: TGTGCCAGCAGTTTCGGGGAGCTGTTTTTT
cdr3_aa: CASSFGELFF